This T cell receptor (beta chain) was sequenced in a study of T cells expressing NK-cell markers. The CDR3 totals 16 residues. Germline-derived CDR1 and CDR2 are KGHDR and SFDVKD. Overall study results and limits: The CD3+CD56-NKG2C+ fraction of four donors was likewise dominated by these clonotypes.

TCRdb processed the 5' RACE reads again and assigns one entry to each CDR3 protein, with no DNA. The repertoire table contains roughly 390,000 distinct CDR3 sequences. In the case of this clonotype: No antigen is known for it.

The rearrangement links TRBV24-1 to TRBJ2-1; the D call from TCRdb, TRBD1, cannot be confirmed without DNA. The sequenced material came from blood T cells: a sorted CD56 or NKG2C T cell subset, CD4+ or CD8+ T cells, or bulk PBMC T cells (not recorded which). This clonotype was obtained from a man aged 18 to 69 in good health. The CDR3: CATSDPRGGAGNEQFF.